One sample yielded the 3 T cell receptor beta chains listed below, sequenced in a study of metastatic and nonmetastatic thyroid tumors. All patients reached thyroid surgery having received no treatment beforehand. TCRdb re-analyzed the PCR reads using MiXCR. The sample holds about 15,000 clones, around 29% seen once. Sequenced sample: blood. The source is a female donor with papillary thyroid cancer or a benign thyroid nodule (not recorded which). Some clones in this sample may be carry-over from other donors' samples.

The genes are TRBV6-9 and TRBJ2-5; D might be TRBD1 (6 bases). Trimming left V 4 bases short and J 5 bases short, with 14 bases between. The germline V gene encodes CDR1 MNHGY and CDR2 SVAAGI. The CDR3 has 14 amino acids. CDR3 residues: CASSSTTGIETQYF. The CDR3 DNA sequence: TGTGCCAGCAGTTCTACGACAGGAATCGAGACCCAGTACTTC.

This clone was detected many times. The CDR3 DNA reads as TGTGCCAGCAGTCGATCCAGGGGGCATAGAGATACGCAGTATTTT. Translation: CASSRSRGHRDTQYF. V usage is TRBV2 and J usage is TRBJ2-3; TRBD1 aligns across 8 bases. Trimming cost V 5 bases and J 5 bases; bases outside gene matches: 9. This CDR3 is 15 amino acids long. Germline-derived CDR1 and CDR2 are SNHLY and FYNNEI.

By share, this clone ranks as medium-sized. The J gene is TRBJ2-7, the V gene TRBV6-1, with 11 bases matching TRBD1. V was pared by 4 bases and J by 3 bases, with 8 bases of the junction left unmatched. This CDR3 is built from 16 residues. Germline assignment: CDR1 MNHNS and CDR2 SASEGT. The CDR3 is CASSVYSGTGGYEQYF. CDR3 bases: TGTGCCAGCAGTGTATATTCCGGGACAGGGGGCTACGAGCAGTACTTC.